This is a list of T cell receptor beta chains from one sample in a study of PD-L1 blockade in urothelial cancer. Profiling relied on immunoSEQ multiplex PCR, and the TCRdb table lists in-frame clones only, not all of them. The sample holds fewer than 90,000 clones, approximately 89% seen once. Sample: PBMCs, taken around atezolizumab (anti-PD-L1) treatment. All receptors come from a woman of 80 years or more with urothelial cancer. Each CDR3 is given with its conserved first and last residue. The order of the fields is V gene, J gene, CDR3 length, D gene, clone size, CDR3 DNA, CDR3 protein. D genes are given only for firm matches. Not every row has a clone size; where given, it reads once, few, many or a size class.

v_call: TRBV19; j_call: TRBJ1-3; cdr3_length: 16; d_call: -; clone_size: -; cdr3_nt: TGTGCCAGTAGTTCCAAACAGGGAAACTCTGGAAACACCATATATTTT; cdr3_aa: CASSSKQGNSGNTIYF
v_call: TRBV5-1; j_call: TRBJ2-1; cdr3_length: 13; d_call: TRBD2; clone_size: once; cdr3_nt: TGCGCCAGCAGCTTAGGGGAGGGCGGTGAGCAGTTCTTC; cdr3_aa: CASSLGEGGEQFF
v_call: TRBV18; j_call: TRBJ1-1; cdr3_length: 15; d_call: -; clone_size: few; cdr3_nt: TGTGCCAGCTCACCACCGACGGTGGAGAGTTATGAAGCTTTCTTT; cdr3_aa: CASSPPTVESYEAFF
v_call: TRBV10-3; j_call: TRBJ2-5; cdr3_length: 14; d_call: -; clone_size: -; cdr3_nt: TGTGCCATCAGACCGACGGGGTCCCAAGAGACCCAGTACTTC; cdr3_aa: CAIRPTGSQETQYF
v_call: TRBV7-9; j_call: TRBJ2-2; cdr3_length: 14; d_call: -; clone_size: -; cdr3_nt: TGTGCCAGCAGCTTAAGTGGAGGGTCCGGGGAGCTGTTTTTT; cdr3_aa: CASSLSGGSGELFF
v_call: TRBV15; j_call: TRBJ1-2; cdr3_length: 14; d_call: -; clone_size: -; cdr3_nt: TGTGCCACCAGCAGAGATCAGGGTCCCTATGGCTACACCTTC; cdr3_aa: CATSRDQGPYGYTF
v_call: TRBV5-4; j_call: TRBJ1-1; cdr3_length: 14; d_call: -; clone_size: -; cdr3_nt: TGTGCCAGCAGCTTGTGGACTATGAACACTGAAGCTTTCTTT; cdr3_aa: CASSLWTMNTEAFF
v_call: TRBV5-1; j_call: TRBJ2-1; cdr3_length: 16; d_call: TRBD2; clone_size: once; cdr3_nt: TGCGCCAGCAGCTTGCCTCTAGCGGGAGGGTCGGATGAGCAGTTCTTC; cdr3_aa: CASSLPLAGGSDEQFF
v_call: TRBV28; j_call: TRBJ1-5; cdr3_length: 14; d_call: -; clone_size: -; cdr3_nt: TGTGCCAGCAGAGGACACTGGGAAGGTCAGCCCCAGCATTTT; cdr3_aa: CASRGHWEGQPQHF
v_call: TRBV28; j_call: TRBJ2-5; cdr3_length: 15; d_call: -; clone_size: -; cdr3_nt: TGTGCCAGCAGTTTAGCGGCGCAGGGGGGAGAGACCCAGTACTTC; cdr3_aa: CASSLAAQGGETQYF
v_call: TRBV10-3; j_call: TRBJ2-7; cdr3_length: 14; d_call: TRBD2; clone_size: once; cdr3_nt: TGTGCCACCGGCCAACTAGCGGGAGTCGGTGAGCAGTACTTC; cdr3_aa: CATGQLAGVGEQYF
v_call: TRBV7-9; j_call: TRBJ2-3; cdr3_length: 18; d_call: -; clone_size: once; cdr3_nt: TGTGCCAGCAGCTCCAATCGGGAGTGGGCCGGGTTCACAGATACGCAGTATTTT; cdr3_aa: CASSSNREWAGFTDTQYF
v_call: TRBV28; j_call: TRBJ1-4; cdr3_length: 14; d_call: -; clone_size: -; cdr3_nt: TGTGCCAGCAGTTTGAGACAGCTAAATGAAAAACTGTTTTTT; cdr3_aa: CASSLRQLNEKLFF
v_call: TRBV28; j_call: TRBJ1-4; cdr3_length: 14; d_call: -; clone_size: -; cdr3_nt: TGTGCCAGCAGTATACCGACAGTTAATGAAAAACTGTTTTTT; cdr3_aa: CASSIPTVNEKLFF
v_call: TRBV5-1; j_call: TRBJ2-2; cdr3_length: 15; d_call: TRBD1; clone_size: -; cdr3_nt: TGCGCCAGCAGCTTCTACAGGGGGCACACCGGGGAGCTGTTTTTT; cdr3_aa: CASSFYRGHTGELFF
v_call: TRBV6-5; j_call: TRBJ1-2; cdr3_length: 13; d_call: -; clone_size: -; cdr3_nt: TGTGCCAGCAGCTTGGGGGGGTTCGGCGGCTACACCTTC; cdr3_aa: CASSLGGFGGYTF
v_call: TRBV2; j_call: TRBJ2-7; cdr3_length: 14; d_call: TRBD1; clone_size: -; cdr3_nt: TGTGCCAGCAGTGGGGCAGGGGGCGGGCAGGAGCAGTACTTC; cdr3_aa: CASSGAGGGQEQYF
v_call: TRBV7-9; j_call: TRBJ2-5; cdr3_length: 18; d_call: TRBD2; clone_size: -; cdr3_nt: TGTGCCAGCAGCCCTCCGGGACTAGCGGGAGCCCTCGGAGAGACCCAGTACTTC; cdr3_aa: CASSPPGLAGALGETQYF
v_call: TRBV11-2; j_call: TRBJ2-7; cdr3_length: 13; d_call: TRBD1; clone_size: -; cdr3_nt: TGTGCCAGCAGCTTTGGGACAGGAGGGGAGCAGTACTTC; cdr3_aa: CASSFGTGGEQYF
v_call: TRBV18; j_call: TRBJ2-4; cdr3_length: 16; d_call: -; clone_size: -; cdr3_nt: TGTGCCAGCTCAACGAGACAGGAACCGGCCAAAAACATTCAGTACTTC; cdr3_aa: CASSTRQEPAKNIQYF
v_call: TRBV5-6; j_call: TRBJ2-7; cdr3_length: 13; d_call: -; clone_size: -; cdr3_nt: TGTGCCAGCACTTTGGGGCGCTCCTACGAGCAGTACTTC; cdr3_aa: CASTLGRSYEQYF
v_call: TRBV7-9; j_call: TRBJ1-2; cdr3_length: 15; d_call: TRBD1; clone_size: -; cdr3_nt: TGTGCCAGCAGCTTGGTGGGACAGGTGAACTATGGCTACACCTTC; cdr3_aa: CASSLVGQVNYGYTF
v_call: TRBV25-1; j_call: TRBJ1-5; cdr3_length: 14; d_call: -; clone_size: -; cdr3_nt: TGTGCCAGCAGTGAAAAGGGGAGCAATCAGCCCCAGCATTTT; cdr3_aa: CASSEKGSNQPQHF
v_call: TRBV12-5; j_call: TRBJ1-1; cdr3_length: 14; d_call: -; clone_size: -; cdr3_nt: TGTGCTAGTGGCCCTTTTAGGGGGAGCACTGAAGCTTTCTTT; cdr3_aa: CASGPFRGSTEAFF
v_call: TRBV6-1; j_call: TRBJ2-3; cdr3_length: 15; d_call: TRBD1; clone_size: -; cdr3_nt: TGTGCCAGCAGTGCCCGGGACAGGAGCACAGATACGCAGTATTTT; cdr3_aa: CASSARDRSTDTQYF
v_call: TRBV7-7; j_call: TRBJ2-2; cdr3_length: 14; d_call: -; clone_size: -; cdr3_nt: TGTGCCAGCAGCTTAGAACAGGGCTTCAGGGAGCTGTTTTTT; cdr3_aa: CASSLEQGFRELFF
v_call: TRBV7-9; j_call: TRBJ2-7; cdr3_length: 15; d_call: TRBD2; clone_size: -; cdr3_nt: TGTGCCAGCAGCTCCTATAGCGGGATTAAAGGCGAGCAGTACTTC; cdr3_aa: CASSSYSGIKGEQYF
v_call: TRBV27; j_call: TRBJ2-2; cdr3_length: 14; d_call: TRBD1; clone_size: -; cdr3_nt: TGTGCCAGCCAGGGACAGGCGAACACCGGGGAGCTGTTTTTT; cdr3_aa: CASQGQANTGELFF